Listed below are T cell receptor beta chains from one sample, sequenced in a study of blood T cell repertoires in COVID-19. Only in-frame clones appear in the TCRdb table, and some are missing; sequencing was by immunoSEQ multiplex PCR. The sample has roughly 240,000 clones, about nine tenths seen once. Sequences were obtained from PBMCs or T cells enriched from blood (not recorded which). These receptors came from a woman in her 30s with acute COVID-19. Both conserved end residues are part of each CDR3. Fields, in order: clone size, D gene, J gene, V gene, CDR3 protein, CDR3 DNA. D genes are given only for firm matches. Clone size is stated in some rows and not others, as once, few, many or a class when expanded.

clone size: NA
D gene: NA
J gene: TRBJ1-6
V gene: TRBV12-3/TRBV12-4
CDR3 protein: CASSPGENSPLHF
CDR3 DNA: TGTGCCAGCAGTCCGGGAGAGAATTCACCCCTCCACTTT

clone size: NA
D gene: NA
J gene: TRBJ2-1
V gene: TRBV18
CDR3 protein: CASSPPSNNEQFF
CDR3 DNA: TGTGCCAGCTCACCCCCGAGCAATAATGAGCAGTTCTTC

clone size: once
D gene: TRBD2
J gene: TRBJ2-5
V gene: TRBV15
CDR3 protein: CATSPGTRGGGAETQYF
CDR3 DNA: TGTGCCACTTCCCCCGGGACTAGGGGGGGTGGGGCAGAGACCCAGTACTTC

clone size: NA
D gene: TRBD1
J gene: TRBJ1-3
V gene: TRBV5-1
CDR3 protein: CASSLGQGAGNTIYF
CDR3 DNA: TGCGCCAGCAGCTTGGGACAGGGGGCCGGAAACACCATATATTTT

clone size: NA
D gene: NA
J gene: TRBJ1-2
V gene: TRBV4-3
CDR3 protein: CASSQDSRGEPYGYTF
CDR3 DNA: TGCGCCAGCAGCCAAGATAGCAGGGGCGAACCCTATGGCTACACCTTC

clone size: NA
D gene: TRBD2
J gene: TRBJ2-7
V gene: TRBV5-4
CDR3 protein: CASSPTGTRNYEQYF
CDR3 DNA: TGTGCCAGCAGCCCAACCGGGACTAGGAACTACGAGCAGTACTTC

clone size: NA
D gene: NA
J gene: TRBJ1-1
V gene: TRBV4-1
CDR3 protein: CASSQRRDGRNTEAFF
CDR3 DNA: TGCGCCAGCAGCCAAAGGAGGGACGGCAGGAACACTGAAGCTTTCTTT

clone size: NA
D gene: NA
J gene: TRBJ2-1
V gene: TRBV11-3
CDR3 protein: CASSLRNSYNEQFF
CDR3 DNA: TGTGCCAGCAGCTTGCGGAACTCCTACAATGAGCAGTTCTTC

clone size: NA
D gene: TRBD2
J gene: TRBJ2-1
V gene: TRBV11-3
CDR3 protein: CASSASGGIYNEQFF
CDR3 DNA: TGTGCCAGCAGCGCTAGCGGGGGGATTTACAATGAGCAGTTCTTC

clone size: NA
D gene: TRBD2
J gene: TRBJ2-1
V gene: TRBV2
CDR3 protein: CASSEAALMIAGYYNEQFF
CDR3 DNA: TGTGCCAGCAGTGAAGCGGCTTTGATGATAGCGGGTTACTACAATGAGCAGTTCTTC

clone size: NA
D gene: NA
J gene: TRBJ1-2
V gene: TRBV19
CDR3 protein: CASSAAGESYYGYTF
CDR3 DNA: TGTGCCAGTAGCGCGGCGGGGGAATCGTACTATGGCTACACCTTC

clone size: NA
D gene: TRBD2
J gene: TRBJ2-1
V gene: TRBV12-5
CDR3 protein: CASGITSGVYNEQFF
CDR3 DNA: TGTGCTAGTGGGATTACTAGCGGGGTCTACAATGAGCAGTTCTTC

clone size: NA
D gene: NA
J gene: TRBJ2-1
V gene: TRBV30
CDR3 protein: CAWSLGDEQFF
CDR3 DNA: TGTGCCTGGAGTCTAGGGGATGAGCAGTTCTTC

clone size: NA
D gene: TRBD1
J gene: TRBJ2-7
V gene: TRBV6-5
CDR3 protein: CASSLGQGNGEQYF
CDR3 DNA: TGTGCCAGCAGTCTGGGACAGGGGAACGGCGAGCAGTACTTC

clone size: NA
D gene: TRBD2
J gene: TRBJ2-5
V gene: TRBV7-9
CDR3 protein: CASSPGLAGGQETQYF
CDR3 DNA: TGTGCCAGCAGCCCCGGACTAGCGGGGGGCCAAGAGACCCAGTACTTC

clone size: NA
D gene: TRBD1
J gene: TRBJ2-7
V gene: TRBV20-1
CDR3 protein: CSAGDSYEQYF
CDR3 DNA: TGCAGTGCTGGGGACAGCTACGAGCAGTACTTC